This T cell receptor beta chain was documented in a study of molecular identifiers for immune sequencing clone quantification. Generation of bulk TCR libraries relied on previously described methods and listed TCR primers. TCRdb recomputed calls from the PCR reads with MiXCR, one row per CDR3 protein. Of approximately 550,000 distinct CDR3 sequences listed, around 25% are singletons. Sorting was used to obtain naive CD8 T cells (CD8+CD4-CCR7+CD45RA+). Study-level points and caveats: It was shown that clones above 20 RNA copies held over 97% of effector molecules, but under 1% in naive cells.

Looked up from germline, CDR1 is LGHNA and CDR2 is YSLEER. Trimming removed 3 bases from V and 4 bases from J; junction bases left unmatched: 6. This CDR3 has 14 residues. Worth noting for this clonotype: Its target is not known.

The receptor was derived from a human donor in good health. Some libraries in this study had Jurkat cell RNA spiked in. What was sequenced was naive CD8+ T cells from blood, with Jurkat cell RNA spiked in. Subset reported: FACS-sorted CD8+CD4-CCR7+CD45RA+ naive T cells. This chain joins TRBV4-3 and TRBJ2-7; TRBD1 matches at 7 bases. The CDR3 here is CASSHDRDGYEQYF. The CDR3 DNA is TGCGCCAGCAGCCATGACAGGGACGGGTACGAGCAGTACTTC.